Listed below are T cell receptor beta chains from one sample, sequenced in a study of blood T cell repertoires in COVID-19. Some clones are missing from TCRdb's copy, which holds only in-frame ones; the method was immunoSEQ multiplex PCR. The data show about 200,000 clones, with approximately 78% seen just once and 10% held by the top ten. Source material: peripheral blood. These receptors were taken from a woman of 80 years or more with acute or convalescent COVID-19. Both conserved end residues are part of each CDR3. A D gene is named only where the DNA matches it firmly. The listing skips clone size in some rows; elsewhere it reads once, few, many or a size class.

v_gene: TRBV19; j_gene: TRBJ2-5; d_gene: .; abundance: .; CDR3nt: TGTGCCAGTAGCCCCGGGAGAGAGACCCAGTACTTC; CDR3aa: CASSPGRETQYF
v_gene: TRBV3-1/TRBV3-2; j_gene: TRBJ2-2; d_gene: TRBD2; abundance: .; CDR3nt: TGTGCCAGCAGCCAAGTTTTAGCGGGGGGTAACACCGGGGAGCTGTTTTTT; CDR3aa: CASSQVLAGGNTGELFF
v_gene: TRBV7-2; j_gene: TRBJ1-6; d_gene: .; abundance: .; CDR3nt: TGTGCCAGCAGCTTAGGTGGGCAGGGGAATTCACCCCTCCACTTT; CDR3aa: CASSLGGQGNSPLHF
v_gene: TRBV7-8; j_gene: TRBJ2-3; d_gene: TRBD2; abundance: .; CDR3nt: TGTGCCAGCAGCGGGTTAGCGGGGGGCCCCTTAGAAGATACGCAGTATTTT; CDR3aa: CASSGLAGGPLEDTQYF
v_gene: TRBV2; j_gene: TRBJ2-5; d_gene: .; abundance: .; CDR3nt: TGTGCCAGCAGACCAGGGTTGAGAGAGACCCAGTACTTC; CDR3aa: CASRPGLRETQYF
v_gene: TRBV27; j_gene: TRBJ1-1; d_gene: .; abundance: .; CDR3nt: TGTGCCAGCAGTTTCCGGAGAGTGAACACTGAAGCTTTCTTT; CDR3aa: CASSFRRVNTEAFF
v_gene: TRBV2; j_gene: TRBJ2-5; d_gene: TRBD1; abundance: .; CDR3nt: TGTGCCAGCAGCCCCCTGGGACAGGGGGCCGGAGAGACCCAGTACTTC; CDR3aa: CASSPLGQGAGETQYF
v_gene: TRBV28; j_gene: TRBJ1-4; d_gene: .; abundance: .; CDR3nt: TGTGCCAGCAGTTTAGCACAGGAGAATGAAAAACTGTTTTTT; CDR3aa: CASSLAQENEKLFF
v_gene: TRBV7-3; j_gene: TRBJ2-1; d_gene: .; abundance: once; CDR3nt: TGTGCCAGCAGCTTAGGGGCATATTCCTACAATGAGCAGTTCTTC; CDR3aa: CASSLGAYSYNEQFF
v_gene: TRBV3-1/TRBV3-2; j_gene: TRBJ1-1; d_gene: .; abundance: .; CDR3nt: TGTGCCAGCAGCCAGACAGGGAACACTGAAGCTTTCTTT; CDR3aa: CASSQTGNTEAFF
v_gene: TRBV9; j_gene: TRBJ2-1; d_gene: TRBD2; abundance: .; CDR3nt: TGTGCCAGCAGCACCGGACTAGCGGGAGGGCCACCCTCCTACAATGAGCAGTTCTTC; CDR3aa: CASSTGLAGGPPSYNEQFF
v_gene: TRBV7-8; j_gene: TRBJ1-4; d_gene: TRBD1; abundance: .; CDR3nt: TGTGCCAGCAGGCAGGGGGTTAGTGCTAATGAAAAACTGTTTTTT; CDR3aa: CASRQGVSANEKLFF
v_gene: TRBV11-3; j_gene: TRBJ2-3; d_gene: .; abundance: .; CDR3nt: TGTGCCAGCAGCGCTGCCGGGGGTCGGCCAGATACGCAGTATTTT; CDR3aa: CASSAAGGRPDTQYF
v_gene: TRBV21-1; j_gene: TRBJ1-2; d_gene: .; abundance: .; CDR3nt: TGTGCCAGCAATTTAGAACGTTCCGCTAACTATGGCTACACCTTC; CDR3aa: CASNLERSANYGYTF
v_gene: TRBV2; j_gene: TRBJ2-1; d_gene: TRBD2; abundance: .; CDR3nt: TGTGCCAGCAGTGAGCGGGGGGGTCAGTACAATGAGCAGTTCTTC; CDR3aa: CASSERGGQYNEQFF
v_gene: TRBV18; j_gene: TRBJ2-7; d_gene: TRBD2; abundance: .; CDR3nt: TGTGCCAGCTCACCACTAGCGGGGACCTACGAGCAGTACTTC; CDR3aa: CASSPLAGTYEQYF
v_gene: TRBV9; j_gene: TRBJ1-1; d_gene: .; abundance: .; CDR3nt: TGTGCCAGCAGCCCCCGGGAGGGCACTACTATGAACACTGAAGCTTTCTTT; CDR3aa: CASSPREGTTMNTEAFF
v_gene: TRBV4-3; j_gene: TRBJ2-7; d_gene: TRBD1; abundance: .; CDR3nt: TGCGCCAGCAGCCAAGATGCCGGGACAGGGCCCTACGAGCAGTACTTC; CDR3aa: CASSQDAGTGPYEQYF
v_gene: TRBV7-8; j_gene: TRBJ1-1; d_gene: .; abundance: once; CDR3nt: TGTGCCAGCAGTCACCGACACGCGGGGGGCACTGAAGCTTTCTTT; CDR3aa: CASSHRHAGGTEAFF
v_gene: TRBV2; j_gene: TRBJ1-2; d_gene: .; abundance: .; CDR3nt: TGTGCCAGCAGCGGCATCGCGGGTGGCTACACCTTC; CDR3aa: CASSGIAGGYTF
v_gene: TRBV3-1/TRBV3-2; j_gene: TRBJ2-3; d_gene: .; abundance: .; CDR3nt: TGTGCCAGCAGCCAAGACGTAGCGGATAGCACAGATACGCAGTATTTT; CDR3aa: CASSQDVADSTDTQYF
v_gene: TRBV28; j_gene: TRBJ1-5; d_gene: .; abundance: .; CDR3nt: TGTGCCAGCAGTCCCCCAGGGGTCTATCAGCCCCAGCATTTT; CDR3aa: CASSPPGVYQPQHF
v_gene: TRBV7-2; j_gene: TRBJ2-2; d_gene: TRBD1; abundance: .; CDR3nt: TGTGCCAGCAGCTTAGCAGGGGGCGCGAACACCGGGGAGCTGTTTTTT; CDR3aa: CASSLAGGANTGELFF
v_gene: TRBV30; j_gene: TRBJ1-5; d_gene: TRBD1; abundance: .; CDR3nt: TGTGCCTGGAGTGTACAGGGGAATCAGCCCCAGCATTTT; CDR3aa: CAWSVQGNQPQHF
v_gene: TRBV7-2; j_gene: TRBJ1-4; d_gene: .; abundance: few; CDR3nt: TGTGCCAGCAGCTTAGAGGGCAGGGGACGCGAAAAACTGTTTTTT; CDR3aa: CASSLEGRGREKLFF
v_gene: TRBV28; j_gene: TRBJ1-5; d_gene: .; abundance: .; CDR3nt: TGTGCCAGCAGTTTAGGGGCAGGGTTTCGTCAGCCCCAGCATTTT; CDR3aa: CASSLGAGFRQPQHF
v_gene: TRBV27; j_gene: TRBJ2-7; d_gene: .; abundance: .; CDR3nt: TGTGCCAGCAGCCCTTTGGGCAACGAGCAGTACTTC; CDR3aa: CASSPLGNEQYF
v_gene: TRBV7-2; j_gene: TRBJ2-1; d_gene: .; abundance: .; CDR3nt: TGTGCCAGCAGCTTGACCGTAGGGGTAAATGAGCAGTTCTTC; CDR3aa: CASSLTVGVNEQFF
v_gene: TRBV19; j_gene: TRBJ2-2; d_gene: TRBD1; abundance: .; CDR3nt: TGTGCCAGTAATGGACAGGGAGGTTTAGCCGGGGAGCTGTTTTTT; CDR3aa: CASNGQGGLAGELFF
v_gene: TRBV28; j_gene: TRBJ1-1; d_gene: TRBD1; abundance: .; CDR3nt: TGTGCCAGCAGTTCACCCTCACAGGGGGCTGGGACTGAAGCTTTCTTT; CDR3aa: CASSSPSQGAGTEAFF
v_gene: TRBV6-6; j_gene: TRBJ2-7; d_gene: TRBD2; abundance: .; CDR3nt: TGTGCCAGCAGTTACTCGGAGGGAGGGCCCGAGCAGTACTTC; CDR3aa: CASSYSEGGPEQYF
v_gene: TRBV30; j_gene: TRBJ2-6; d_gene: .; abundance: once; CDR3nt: TGTGCCTGGAGTGTTCCAGTTACCTCTGGGGCCAACGTCCTGACTTTC; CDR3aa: CAWSVPVTSGANVLTF
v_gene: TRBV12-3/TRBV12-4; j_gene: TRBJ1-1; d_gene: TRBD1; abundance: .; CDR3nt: TGTGCCAGCAATACAGGGGGCTGGAGTGAAGCTTTCTTT; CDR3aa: CASNTGGWSEAFF
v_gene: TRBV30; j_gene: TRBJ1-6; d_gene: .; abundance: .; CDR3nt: TGTGCCTGGAGCACCGGGGGTGGAGAAATTTCACCCCTCCACTTT; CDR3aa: CAWSTGGGEISPLHF
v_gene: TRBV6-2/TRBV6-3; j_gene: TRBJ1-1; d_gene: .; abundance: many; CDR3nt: TGTGCCAGCAGTTACTGGGCAGGGAGGACGAACACTGAAGCTTTCTTT; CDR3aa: CASSYWAGRTNTEAFF
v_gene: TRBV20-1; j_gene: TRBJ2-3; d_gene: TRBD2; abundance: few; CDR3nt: TGCAGTGCTAGTACCGGACTAGCGGGGGGGCTAGATACGCAGTATTTT; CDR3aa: CSASTGLAGGLDTQYF
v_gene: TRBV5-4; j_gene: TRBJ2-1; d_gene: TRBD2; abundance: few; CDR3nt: TGTGCCAGCAGGCGGGCACTAGCGGGAGGGCCCAATGAGCAGTTCTTC; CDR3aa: CASRRALAGGPNEQFF
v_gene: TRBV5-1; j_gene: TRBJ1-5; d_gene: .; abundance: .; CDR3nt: TGCGCCAGCAGCTGGGGAGGGGGGAATCAGCCCCAGCATTTT; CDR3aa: CASSWGGGNQPQHF
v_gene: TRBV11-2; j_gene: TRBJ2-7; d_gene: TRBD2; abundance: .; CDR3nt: TGTGCCAGCAGCTTAGATTTCGCGGGAGCTCCCTACGAGCAGTACTTC; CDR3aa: CASSLDFAGAPYEQYF
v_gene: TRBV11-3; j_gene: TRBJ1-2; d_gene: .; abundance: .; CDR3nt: TGTGCCAGCAGCTTAGGATCACAGAGCTATGGCTACACCTTC; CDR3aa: CASSLGSQSYGYTF
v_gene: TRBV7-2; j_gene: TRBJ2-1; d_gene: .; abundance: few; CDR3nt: TGTGCCAGCAGCCGTGTTCCCAGGAATGAGCAGTTCTTC; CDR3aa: CASSRVPRNEQFF
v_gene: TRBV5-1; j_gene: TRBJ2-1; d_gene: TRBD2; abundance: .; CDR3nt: TGCGCCAGCAGCTTGGCCGTCCTAGCGGACTCCTACAATGAGCAGTTCTTC; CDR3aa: CASSLAVLADSYNEQFF
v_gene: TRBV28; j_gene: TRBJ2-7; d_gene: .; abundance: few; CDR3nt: TGTGCCAGTAGGAAGCGGCAGGGGCCTTACGAGCAGTACTTC; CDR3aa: CASRKRQGPYEQYF
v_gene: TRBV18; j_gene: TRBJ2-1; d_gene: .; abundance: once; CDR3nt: TGTGCCAGCTCACGATCCGGGAGTGGGTACAATGAGCAGTTCTTC; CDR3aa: CASSRSGSGYNEQFF
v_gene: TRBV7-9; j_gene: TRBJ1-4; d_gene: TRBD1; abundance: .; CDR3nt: TGTGCCAGCAGCCGCGGGACAGAAAATGAAAAACTGTTTTTT; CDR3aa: CASSRGTENEKLFF
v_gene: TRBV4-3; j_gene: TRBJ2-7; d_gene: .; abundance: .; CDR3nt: TGCGCCAGCAGCCAATTCGTCCTAGATTCCTACGAGCAGTACTTC; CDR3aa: CASSQFVLDSYEQYF
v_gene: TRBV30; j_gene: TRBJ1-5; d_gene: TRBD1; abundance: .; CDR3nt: TGTGCCTGGAGTGGGGTAACCCCAGGGACAGGGCGCAATCAGCCCCAGCATTTT; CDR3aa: CAWSGVTPGTGRNQPQHF
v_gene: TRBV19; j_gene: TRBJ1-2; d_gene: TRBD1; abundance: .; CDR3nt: TGTGCCAGTAGTAGGTACGGGACAGGAAGCTCGTATGGCTACACCTTC; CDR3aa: CASSRYGTGSSYGYTF
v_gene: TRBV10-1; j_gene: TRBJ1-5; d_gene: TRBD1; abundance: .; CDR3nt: TGCGCCATCCTCCGGGACAGGGGGGATCAGCCCCAGCATTTT; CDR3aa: CAILRDRGDQPQHF
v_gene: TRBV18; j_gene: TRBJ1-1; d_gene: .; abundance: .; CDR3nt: TGTGCCAGCTCTCCAACCCTGAGGCGCGACACTGAAGCTTTCTTT; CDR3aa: CASSPTLRRDTEAFF
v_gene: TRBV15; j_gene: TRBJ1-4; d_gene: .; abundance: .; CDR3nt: TGTGCCACCAGCAGAGTCCAGGGAGGAACAACTAATGAAAAACTGTTTTTT; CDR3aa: CATSRVQGGTTNEKLFF